Below, one T cell receptor (beta chain) is given with its context. Its antigen is unidentified. The entry originates in a study of Tregs in tolerant kidney transplant recipients. Study-level results: Validation in larger populations is needed because few patients were studied.

V dropped 0 bases and J dropped 0 bases, with 9 bases sitting between them. The CDR3 spans 15 residues. Looked up from germline, CDR1 is MNHEY and CDR2 is SVGAGI. Only in-frame clones appear in the TCRdb table, and some are missing; sequencing was by immunoSEQ multiplex PCR. The sample contains more than 95,000 clones, about 90% of which appear only once. The clonotype originates from a human donor in good health. Sequencing used CD4+ T cells from blood. This chain uses TRBV6-5 with TRBJ2-7, with D hard to call. This chain's CDR3 is CASSYSNGNSYEQYF. The CDR3 DNA sequence: TGTGCCAGCAGTTACTCGAACGGAAACTCCTACGAGCAGTACTTC.